Presented here are 10 T cell receptor beta chains from one specimen sequenced in a study of patients with pleural tuberculosis. TCRdb re-called the reads through MiXCR, storing one row per CDR3 protein. The sample has around 54,000 distinct CDR3 sequences; about 7.9% are singletons. The source of these receptors is a human donor with pleural tuberculosis.

This clonotype was observed many times. The chain employs TRBV10-3 and TRBJ2-1; TRBD1 matches at 8 bases. Germline CDR1 ENHRY, CDR2 SYGVKD. The CDR3 is made up of 12 amino acids. The V and J ends lost 8 bases and 3 bases, in that order; junction bases with no gene match: 0. Here the CDR3 DNA reads TGTGCCATCGACAGGGGCTACAATGAGCAGTTCTTC. Translation: CAIDRGYNEQFF.

The V and J genes are TRBV29-1 and TRBJ2-1, with TRBD2 identical over 7 bases. V lost 4 bases and J lost 4; bases outside the gene matches: 10. Germline V gene data show CDR1 as SQVTM and CDR2 as ANQGSEA. This CDR3 comprises 15 residues. This CDR3 reads CSVVPSLAEYNEQFF. The CDR3 bases are TGCAGCGTTGTCCCAAGTCTAGCGGAATACAATGAGCAGTTCTTC.

This clonotype was counted ten times or more. V gene TRBV15 combines with J gene TRBJ2-3; 10 bases map to TRBD2. The CDR3 has 16 amino acids. After removal of 3 bases from V and 6 bases from J, the junction contained 9 bases not matched to a gene. Germline lookup yields CDR1 LNHNV and CDR2 YYDKDF (reference sequence). The CDR3 bases are TGTGCCACCAGCAGGAAGCGGGAGGGCCCTGGGGATACGCAGTATTTT. This translates into CATSRKREGPGDTQYF.

This clonotype was picked up many times. The rearrangement links TRBV7-6 to TRBJ2-3, with D perhaps TRBD1 (5 bases). Per the germline V gene, CDR1 is SGHVS and CDR2 is FNYEAQ. Trimming took 2 bases from V and 0 from J, leaving 9 bases between them. This CDR3 has 15 amino acids. CDR3 protein: CASSLRQLSTDTQYF. CDR3 DNA: TGTGCCAGCAGCTTACGACAGCTTAGCACAGATACGCAGTATTTT.

This clonotype was detected ten times or more. The genes are TRBV11-1 and TRBJ1-5; maybe TRBD1 (6 bases). Per germline, CDR1 SGHAT and CDR2 FQDESV (reference sequence). This CDR3 is built from 14 residues. The V gene lost 3 bases and the J gene lost 4 bases, with 10 bases spanning the gap. The CDR3, as DNA: TGTGCCAGCAGCTTTGGGGACACAAATCAGCCCCAGCATTTT. It encodes CASSFGDTNQPQHF.

The table lists this clonotype with a few counts. V and J are TRBV20-1 and TRBJ1-5; D perhaps matches TRBD1 (6 bases). CDR1 and CDR2 from the germline V gene are DFQATT and SNEGSKA (reference sequence). V lost 3 bases to trimming and J lost 0 bases, with 15 bases between them. CDR3 length equals 16 residues. The DNA for the CDR3 is TGCAGTGCTAGCTCCCAGGGGACCCATAGCAATCAGCCCCAGCATTTT. Amino acid sequence: CSASSQGTHSNQPQHF.

This clonotype was picked up many times. The gene calls are TRBV12-3 or TRBV12-4 and TRBJ2-3; the match to TRBD2 covers 15 bases. The CDR3 runs to 17 residues. The J segment lost 2 bases and the V segment lost 5 bases, leaving 5 bases of the junction unmatched. The CDR3 reads CASSTGTSGRYTDTQYF. The CDR3 DNA is TGTGCCAGCAGTACCGGGACTAGCGGGAGGTACACAGATACGCAGTATTTT.

As for this clonotype: It differs at one base from a far larger clone, so likely a read error. DNA of the CDR3: TGTGCCAGCGGTTTCTCTTCCTACGAGCAGTACTTC. It is translated as CASGFSSYEQYF. This chain uses TRBV28 with TRBJ2-7; no definite D call. The CDR3 runs to 12 residues. Germline V gene lookup returns CDR1 MDHEN and CDR2 SYDVKM.

In this sample, this clonotype turned up a few times. The J gene is TRBJ2-1, the V gene TRBV4-2, with D hard to call. The CDR3 consists of 15 residues. Between the trimmed V and J ends, which lost 0 bases and 0 bases, there was a span of 6 bases. The germline gives CDR1 LGHNA, CDR2 YNFKEQ. The CDR3 DNA reads as TGTGCCAGCAGCCAAGAGGACCACTCCTACAATGAGCAGTTCTTC. This translates into CASSQEDHSYNEQFF.

This clonotype was found many times. The chain recombines TRBV11-2 with TRBJ1-2; the D is unclear. V lost 7 bases, J lost 2 bases, and 11 bases lay in between. The CDR3 spans 13 residues. From germline, CDR1 is SGHAT and CDR2 FQNNGV. The CDR3 is CASNEDPNYGYTF. Written as DNA, the CDR3 is TGTGCCAGCAACGAAGATCCCAACTATGGCTACACCTTC.